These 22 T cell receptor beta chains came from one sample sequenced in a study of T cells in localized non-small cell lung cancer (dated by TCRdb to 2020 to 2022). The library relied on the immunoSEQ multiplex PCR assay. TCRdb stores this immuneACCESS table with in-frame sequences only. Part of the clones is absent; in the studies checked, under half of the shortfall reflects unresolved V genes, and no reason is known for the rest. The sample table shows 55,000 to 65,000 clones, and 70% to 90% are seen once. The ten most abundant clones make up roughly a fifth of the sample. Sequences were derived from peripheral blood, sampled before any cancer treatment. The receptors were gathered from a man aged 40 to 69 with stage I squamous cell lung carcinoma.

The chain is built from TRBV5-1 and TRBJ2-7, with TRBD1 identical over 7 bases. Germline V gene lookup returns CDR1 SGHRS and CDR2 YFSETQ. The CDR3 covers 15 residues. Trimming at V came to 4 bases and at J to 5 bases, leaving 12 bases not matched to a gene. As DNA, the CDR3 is TGCGCCAGCAGCCCCGGCGGTGACAGGGTGAACGAGCAGTACTTC. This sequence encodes CASSPGGDRVNEQYF.

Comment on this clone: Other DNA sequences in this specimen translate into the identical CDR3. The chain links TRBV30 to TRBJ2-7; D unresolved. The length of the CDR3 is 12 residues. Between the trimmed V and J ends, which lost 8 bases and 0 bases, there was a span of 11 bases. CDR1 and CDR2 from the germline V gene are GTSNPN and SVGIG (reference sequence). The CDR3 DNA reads TGTGCCGGCTTCGGAAGCTCCTACGAGCAGTACTTC. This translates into CAGFGSSYEQYF.

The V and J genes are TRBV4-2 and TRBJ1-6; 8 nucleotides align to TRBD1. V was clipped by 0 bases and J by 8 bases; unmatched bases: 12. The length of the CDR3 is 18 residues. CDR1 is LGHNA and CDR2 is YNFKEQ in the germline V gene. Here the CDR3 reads CASSQELQGAAVDSPLHF. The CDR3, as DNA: TGTGCCAGCAGCCAAGAACTCCAGGGGGCCGCGGTTGATTCACCCCTCCACTTT.

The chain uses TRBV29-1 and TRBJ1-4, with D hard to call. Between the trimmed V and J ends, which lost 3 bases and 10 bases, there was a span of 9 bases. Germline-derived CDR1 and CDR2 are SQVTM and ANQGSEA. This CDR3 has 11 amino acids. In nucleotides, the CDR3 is TGCAGCGTTGAGGGTGGTGGAAAACTGTTTTTT. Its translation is CSVEGGGKLFF.

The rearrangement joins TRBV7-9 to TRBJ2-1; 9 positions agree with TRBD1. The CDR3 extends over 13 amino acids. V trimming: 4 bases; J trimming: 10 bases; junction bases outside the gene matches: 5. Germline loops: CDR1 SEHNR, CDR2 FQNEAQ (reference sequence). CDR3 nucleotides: TGTGCCAGCAGCTCTACAGGGGGCTTAGAGCAGTTCTTC. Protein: CASSSTGGLEQFF. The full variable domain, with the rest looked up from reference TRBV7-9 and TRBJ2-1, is DTGVSQNPRHKITKRGQNVTFRCDPISEHNRLYWYRQTLGQGPEFLTYFQNEAQLEKSRLLSDRFSAERPKGSFSTLEIQRTEQGDSAMYLCASSSTGGLEQFFGPGTRLTVL.

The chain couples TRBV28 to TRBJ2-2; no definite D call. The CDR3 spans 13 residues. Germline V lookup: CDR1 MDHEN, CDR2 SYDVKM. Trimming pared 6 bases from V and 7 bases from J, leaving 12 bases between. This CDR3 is CASSSGVIGELFF. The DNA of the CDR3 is TGTGCCAGCAGCTCGGGTGTAATCGGGGAGCTGTTTTTT.

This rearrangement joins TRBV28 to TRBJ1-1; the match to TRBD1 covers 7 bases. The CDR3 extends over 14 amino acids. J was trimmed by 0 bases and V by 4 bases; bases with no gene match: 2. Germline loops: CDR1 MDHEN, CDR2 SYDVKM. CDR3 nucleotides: TGTGCCAGCAGTTACGACAGGGTGAACACTGAAGCTTTCTTT. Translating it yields CASSYDRVNTEAFF.

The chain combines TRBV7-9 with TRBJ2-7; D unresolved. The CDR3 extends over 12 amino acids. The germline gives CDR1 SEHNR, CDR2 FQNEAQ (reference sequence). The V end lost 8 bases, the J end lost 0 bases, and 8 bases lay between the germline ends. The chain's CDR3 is CASSGSSYEQYF. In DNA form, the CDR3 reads TGTGCCAGCTCCGGGTCCTCCTACGAGCAGTACTTC.

CDR3 sequence reads: CSASGEGYNEQFF. The CDR3 region has the DNA TGCAGCGCCTCCGGTGAGGGTTACAATGAGCAGTTCTTC. The chain recombines TRBV29-1 with TRBJ2-1; D possibly corresponds to TRBD2 (5 bases). Germline V gene lookup returns CDR1 SQVTM and CDR2 ANQGSEA. V lost 7 bases to trimming and J lost 4 bases, with 14 bases between them. This CDR3 is 13 amino acids long.

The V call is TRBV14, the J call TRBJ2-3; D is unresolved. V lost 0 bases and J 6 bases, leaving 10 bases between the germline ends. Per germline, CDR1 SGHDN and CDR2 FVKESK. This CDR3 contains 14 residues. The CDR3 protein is CASSQDFGKDTQYF. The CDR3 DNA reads TGTGCCAGCAGCCAAGATTTCGGAAAGGATACGCAGTATTTT.

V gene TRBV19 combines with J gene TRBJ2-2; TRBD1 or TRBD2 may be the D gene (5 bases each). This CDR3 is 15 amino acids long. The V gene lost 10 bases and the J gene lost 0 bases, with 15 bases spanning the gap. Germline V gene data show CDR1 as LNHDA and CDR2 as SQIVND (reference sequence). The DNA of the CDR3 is TGTGCCACGATCCGGGACGCTCCGAACACCGGGGAGCTGTTTTTT. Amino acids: CATIRDAPNTGELFF.

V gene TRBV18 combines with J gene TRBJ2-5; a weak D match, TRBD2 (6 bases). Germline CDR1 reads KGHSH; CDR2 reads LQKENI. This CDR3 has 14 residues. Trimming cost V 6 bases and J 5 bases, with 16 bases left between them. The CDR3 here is CASSPQTGAETQYF. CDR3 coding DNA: TGTGCCAGCTCGCCGCAGACGGGAGCTGAGACCCAGTACTTC. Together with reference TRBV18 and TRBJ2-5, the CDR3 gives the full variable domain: NAGVMQNPRHLVRRRGQEARLRCSPMKGHSHVYWYRQLPEEGLKFMVYLQKENIIDESGMPKERFSAEFPKEGPSILRIQQVVRGDSAAYFCASSPQTGAETQYFGPGTRLLVL.

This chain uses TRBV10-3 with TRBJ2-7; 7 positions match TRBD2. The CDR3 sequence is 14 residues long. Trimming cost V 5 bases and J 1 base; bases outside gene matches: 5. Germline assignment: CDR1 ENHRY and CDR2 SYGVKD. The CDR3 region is CAISRTSVSYEQYF. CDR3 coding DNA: TGTGCCATCAGTCGAACTAGCGTATCCTACGAGCAGTACTTC.

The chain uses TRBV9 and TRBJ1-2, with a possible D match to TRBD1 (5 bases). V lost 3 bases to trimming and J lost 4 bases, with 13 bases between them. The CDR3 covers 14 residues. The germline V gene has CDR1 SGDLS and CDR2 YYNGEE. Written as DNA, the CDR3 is TGTGCCAGCAGCGGTCAGGGTAAAATCTATGGCTACACCTTC. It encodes CASSGQGKIYGYTF.

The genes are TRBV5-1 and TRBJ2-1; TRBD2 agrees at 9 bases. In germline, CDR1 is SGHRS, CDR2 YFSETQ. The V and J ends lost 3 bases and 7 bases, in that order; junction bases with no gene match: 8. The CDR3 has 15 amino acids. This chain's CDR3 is CASSYLAGAGNEQFF. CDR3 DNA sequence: TGCGCCAGCAGCTATTTAGCGGGAGCGGGGAATGAGCAGTTCTTC.

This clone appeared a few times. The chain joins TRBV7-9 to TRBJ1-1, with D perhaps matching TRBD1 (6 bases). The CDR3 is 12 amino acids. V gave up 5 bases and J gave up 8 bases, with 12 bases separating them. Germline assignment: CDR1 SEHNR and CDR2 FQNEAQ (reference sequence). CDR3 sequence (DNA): TGTGCCAGCAGCCCATCGACAGGAGAAGCTTTCTTT. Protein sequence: CASSPSTGEAFF.

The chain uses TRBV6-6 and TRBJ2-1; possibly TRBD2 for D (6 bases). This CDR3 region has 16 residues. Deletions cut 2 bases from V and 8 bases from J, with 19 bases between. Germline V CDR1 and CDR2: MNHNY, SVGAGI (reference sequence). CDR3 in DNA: TGTGCCAGCAGTTACGCACTCCTGACTAGACTCGATGAGCAGTTCTTC. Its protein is CASSYALLTRLDEQFF.

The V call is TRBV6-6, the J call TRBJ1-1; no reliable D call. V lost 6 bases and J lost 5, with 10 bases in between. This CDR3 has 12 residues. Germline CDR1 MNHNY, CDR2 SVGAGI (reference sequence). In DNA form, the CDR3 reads TGTGCCAGCAGAACCCAGGTAACTGAAGCTTTCTTT. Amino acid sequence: CASRTQVTEAFF.

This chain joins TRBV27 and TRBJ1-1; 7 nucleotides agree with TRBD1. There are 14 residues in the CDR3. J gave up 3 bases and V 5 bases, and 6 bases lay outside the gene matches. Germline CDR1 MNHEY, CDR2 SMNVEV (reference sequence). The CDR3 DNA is TGTGCCAGCAGTGGGGACAGCCTATACACTGAAGCTTTCTTT. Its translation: CASSGDSLYTEAFF.

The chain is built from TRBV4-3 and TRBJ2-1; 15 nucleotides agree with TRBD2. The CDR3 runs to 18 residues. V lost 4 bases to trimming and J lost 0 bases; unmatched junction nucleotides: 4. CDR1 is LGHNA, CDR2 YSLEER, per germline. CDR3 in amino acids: CASSRTSGRVDSYNEQFF. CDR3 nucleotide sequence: TGCGCCAGCAGCCGGACTAGCGGGAGGGTTGACTCCTACAATGAGCAGTTCTTC.

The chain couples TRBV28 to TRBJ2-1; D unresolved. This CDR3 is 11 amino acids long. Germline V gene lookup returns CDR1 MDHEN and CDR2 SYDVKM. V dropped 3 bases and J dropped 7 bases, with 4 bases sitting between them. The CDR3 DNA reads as TGTGCCAGCAGTTTGGTAAATGAGCAGTTCTTC. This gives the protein CASSLVNEQFF. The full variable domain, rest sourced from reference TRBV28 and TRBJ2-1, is DVKVTQSSRYLVKRTGEKVFLECVQDMDHENMFWYRQDPGLGLRLIYFSYDVKMKEKGDIPEGYSVSREKKERFSLILESASTNQTSMYLCASSLVNEQFFGPGTRLTVL.

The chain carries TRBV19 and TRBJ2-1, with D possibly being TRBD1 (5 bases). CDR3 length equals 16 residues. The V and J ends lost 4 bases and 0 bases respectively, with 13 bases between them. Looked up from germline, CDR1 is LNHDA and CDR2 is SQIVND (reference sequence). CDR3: CASSKALDSSYNEQFF. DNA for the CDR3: TGTGCCAGTAGTAAGGCGTTAGACAGCTCCTACAATGAGCAGTTCTTC.